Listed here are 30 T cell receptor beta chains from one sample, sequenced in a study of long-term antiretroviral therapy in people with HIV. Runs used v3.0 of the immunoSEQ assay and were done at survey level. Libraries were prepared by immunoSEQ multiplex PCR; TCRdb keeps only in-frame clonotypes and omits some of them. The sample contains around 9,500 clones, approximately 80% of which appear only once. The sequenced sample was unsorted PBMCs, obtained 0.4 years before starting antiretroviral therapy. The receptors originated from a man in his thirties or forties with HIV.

The CDR3 spells CAIGGGSSYNEQFF. The CDR3 DNA is TGTGCCATCGGCGGGGGTAGCTCCTACAATGAGCAGTTCTTC. The chain employs TRBV7-8 and TRBJ2-1, with 7 nucleotides matching TRBD2. Germline V lookup: CDR1 SGHVS, CDR2 FQNEAQ. The CDR3 is 14 residues long. The V segment lost 10 bases and the J segment 0 bases; nucleotides outside the gene matches: 6.

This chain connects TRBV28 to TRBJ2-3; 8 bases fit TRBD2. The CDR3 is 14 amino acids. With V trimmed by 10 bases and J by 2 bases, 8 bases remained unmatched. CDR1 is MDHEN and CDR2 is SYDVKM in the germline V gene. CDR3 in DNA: TGTGCCATCAAGGGACTAGTGCTCACAGATACGCAGTATTTT. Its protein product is CAIKGLVLTDTQYF.

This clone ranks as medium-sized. In DNA form, the CDR3 reads TGTGCCAGCAGCTTAGCGGGTCTAGGGGGGGGACTCTACGAGCAGTACTTC. This sequence encodes CASSLAGLGGGLYEQYF. The gene calls are TRBV7-2 and TRBJ2-7; D may be TRBD2 (7 bases). V was clipped by 0 bases and J by 3 bases, with 18 bases between them. CDR1 is SGHTA and CDR2 is FQGNSA in the germline V gene. This CDR3 spans 17 amino acids. The full variable domain, its missing parts supplied by reference TRBV7-2 and TRBJ2-7, is GAGVSQSPSNKVTEKGKDVELRCDPISGHTALYWYRQSLGQGLEFLIYFQGNSAPDKSGLPSDRFSAERTGGSVSTLTIQRTQQEDSAVYLCASSLAGLGGGLYEQYFGPGTRLTVT.

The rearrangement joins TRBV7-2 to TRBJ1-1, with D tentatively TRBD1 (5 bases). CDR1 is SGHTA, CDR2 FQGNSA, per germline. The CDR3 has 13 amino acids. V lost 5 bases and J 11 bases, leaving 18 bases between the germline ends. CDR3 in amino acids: CASSLGRLKGAFF. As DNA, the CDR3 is TGTGCCAGCAGCCTGGGACGGCTCAAGGGGGCTTTCTTT.

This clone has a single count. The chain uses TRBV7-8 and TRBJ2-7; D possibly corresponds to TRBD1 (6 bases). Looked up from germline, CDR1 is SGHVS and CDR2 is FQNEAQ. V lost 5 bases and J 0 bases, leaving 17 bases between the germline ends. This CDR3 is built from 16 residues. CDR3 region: CASSPRGFQLSYEQYF. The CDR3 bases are TGTGCCAGCAGCCCTAGGGGGTTCCAGCTCTCCTACGAGCAGTACTTC.

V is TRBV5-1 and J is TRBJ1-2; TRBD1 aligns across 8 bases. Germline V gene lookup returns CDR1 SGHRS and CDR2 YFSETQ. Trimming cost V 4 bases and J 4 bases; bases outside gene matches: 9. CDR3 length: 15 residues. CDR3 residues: CASSPRTGSGYGYTF. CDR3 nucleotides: TGCGCCAGCAGCCCAAGGACAGGGTCGGGCTATGGCTACACCTTC. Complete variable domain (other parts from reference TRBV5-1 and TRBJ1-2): KAGVTQTPRYLIKTRGQQVTLSCSPISGHRSVSWYQQTPGQGLQFLFEYFSETQRNKGNFPGRFSGRQFSNSRSEMNVSTLELGDSALYLCASSPRTGSGYGYTFGSGTRLTVV.

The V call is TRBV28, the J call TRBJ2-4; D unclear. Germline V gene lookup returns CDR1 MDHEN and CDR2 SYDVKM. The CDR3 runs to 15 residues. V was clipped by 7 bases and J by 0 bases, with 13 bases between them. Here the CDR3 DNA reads TGTGCCAGCACTAACACCCCTTTAGCCAAAAACATTCAGTACTTC. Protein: CASTNTPLAKNIQYF.

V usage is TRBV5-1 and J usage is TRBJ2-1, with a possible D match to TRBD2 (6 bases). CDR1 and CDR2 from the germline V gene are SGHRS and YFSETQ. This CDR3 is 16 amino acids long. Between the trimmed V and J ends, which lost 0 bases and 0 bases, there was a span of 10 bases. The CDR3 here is CASSLGGNPSYNEQFF. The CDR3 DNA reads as TGCGCCAGCAGCTTGGGCGGGAACCCCTCCTACAATGAGCAGTTCTTC.

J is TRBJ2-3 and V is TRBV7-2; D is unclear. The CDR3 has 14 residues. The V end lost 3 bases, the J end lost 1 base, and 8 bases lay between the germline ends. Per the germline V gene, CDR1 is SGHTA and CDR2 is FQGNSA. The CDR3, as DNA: TGTGCCAGCAGCTTTCGTCGGGGCACAGATACGCAGTATTTT. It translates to CASSFRRGTDTQYF.

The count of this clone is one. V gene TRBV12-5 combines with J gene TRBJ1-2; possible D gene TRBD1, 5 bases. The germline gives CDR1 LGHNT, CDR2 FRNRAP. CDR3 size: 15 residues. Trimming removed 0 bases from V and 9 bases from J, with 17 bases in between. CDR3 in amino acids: CASGLVPSREVSYTF. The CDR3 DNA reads TGTGCTAGTGGTTTGGTACCAAGCAGGGAAGTGAGCTACACCTTC. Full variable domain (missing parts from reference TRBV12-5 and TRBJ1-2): DARVTQTPRHKVTEMGQEVTMRCQPILGHNTVFWYRQTMMQGLELLAYFRNRAPLDDSGMPKDRFSAEMPDATLATLKIQPSEPRDSAVYFCASGLVPSREVSYTFGSGTRLTVV.

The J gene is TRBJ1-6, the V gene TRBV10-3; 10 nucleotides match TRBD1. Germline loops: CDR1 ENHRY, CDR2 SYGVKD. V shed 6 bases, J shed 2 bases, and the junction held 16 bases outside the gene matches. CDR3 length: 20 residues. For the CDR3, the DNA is TGTGCCATCAGGAGGGGAGCATCGGGACAGGGGAATGCCTATAATTCACCCCTCCACTTT. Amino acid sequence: CAIRRGASGQGNAYNSPLHF.

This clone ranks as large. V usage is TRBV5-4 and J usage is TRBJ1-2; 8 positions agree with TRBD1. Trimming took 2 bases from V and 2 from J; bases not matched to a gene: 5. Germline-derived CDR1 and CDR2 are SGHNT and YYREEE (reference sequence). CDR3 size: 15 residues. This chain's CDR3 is CASSFRGQGNYGYTF. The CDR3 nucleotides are TGTGCCAGCAGCTTCAGGGGGCAGGGCAACTATGGCTACACCTTC.

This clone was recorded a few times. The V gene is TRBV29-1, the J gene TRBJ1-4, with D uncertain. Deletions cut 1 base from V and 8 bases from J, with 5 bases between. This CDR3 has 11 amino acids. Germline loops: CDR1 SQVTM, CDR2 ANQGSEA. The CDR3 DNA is TGCAGCGTTGAAGGAGGCGAAAAACTGTTTTTT. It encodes CSVEGGEKLFF. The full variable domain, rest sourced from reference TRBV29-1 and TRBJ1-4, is SAVISQKPSRDICQRGTSLTIQCQVDSQVTMMFWYRQQPGQSLTLIATANQGSEATYESGFVIDKFPISRPNLTFSTLTVSNMSPEDSSIYLCSVEGGEKLFFGSGTQLSVL.

The CDR3 nucleotides are TGTGCCTGGAGCTCAACAAAAGGGGCGGGAACCTACGAGCAGTACTTC. The encoded protein is CAWSSTKGAGTYEQYF. This sequence joins TRBV30 and TRBJ2-7; perhaps TRBD2 as D (6 bases). The CDR3 has 16 amino acids. The V and J ends lost 3 bases and 2 bases respectively, with 20 bases between them. CDR1 is GTSNPN and CDR2 is SVGIG in the germline V gene (reference sequence). The full variable domain, with the rest looked up from reference TRBV30 and TRBJ2-7, is SQTIHQWPATLVQPVGSPLSLECTVEGTSNPNLYWYRQAAGRGLQLLFYSVGIGQISSEVPQNLSASRPQDRQFILSSKKLLLSDSGFYLCAWSSTKGAGTYEQYFGPGTRLTVT.

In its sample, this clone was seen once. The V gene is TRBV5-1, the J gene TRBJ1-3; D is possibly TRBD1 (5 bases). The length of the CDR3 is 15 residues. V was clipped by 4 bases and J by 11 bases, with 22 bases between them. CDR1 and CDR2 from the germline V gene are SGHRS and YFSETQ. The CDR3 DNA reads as TGCGCCAGCAGCCTACGGACCTCGCGCGAAGGGGCCATATATTTT. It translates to CASSLRTSREGAIYF. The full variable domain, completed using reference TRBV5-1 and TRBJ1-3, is KAGVTQTPRYLIKTRGQQVTLSCSPISGHRSVSWYQQTPGQGLQFLFEYFSETQRNKGNFPGRFSGRQFSNSRSEMNVSTLELGDSALYLCASSLRTSREGAIYFGEGSWLTVV.

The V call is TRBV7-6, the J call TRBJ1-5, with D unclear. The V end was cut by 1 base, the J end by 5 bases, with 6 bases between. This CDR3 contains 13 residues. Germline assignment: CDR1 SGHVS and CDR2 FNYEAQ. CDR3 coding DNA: TGTGCCAGCAGCTTAGGGGCCGATCAGCCCCAGCATTTT. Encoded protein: CASSLGADQPQHF.

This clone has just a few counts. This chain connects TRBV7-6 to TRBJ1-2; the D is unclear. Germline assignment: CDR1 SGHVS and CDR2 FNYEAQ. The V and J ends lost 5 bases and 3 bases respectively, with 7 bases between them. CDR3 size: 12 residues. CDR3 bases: TGTGCCAGCAGCGCGGACGACTATGGCTACACCTTC. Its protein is CASSADDYGYTF.

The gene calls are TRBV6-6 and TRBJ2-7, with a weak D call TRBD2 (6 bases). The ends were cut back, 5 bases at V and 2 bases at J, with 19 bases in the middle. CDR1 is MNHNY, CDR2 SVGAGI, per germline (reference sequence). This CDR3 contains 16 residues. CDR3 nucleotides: TGTGCCAGCAGTCAGAATCGGGAGCAGGATCCCTACGAGCAGTACTTC. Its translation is CASSQNREQDPYEQYF.

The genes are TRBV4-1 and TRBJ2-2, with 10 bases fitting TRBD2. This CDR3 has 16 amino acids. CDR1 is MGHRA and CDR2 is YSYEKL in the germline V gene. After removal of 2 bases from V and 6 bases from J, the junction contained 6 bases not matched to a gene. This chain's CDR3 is CASSQTSGVLPGELFF. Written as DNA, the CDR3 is TGCGCCAGCAGCCAAACTAGCGGGGTTCTACCCGGGGAGCTGTTTTTT.

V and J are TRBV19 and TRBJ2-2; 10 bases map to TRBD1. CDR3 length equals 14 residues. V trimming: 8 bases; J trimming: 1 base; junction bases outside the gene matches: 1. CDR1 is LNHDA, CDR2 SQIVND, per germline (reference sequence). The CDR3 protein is CASGDRGNTGELFF. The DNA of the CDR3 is TGTGCCAGTGGGGACAGGGGGAACACCGGGGAGCTGTTTTTT.

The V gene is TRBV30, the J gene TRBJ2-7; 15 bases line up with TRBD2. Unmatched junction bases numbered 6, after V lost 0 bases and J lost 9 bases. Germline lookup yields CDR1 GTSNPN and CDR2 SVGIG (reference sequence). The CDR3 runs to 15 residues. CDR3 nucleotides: TGTGCCTGGAGTGTAAGGACTAGCGGGAGGGCCGGGCAGTACTTC. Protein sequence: CAWSVRTSGRAGQYF.

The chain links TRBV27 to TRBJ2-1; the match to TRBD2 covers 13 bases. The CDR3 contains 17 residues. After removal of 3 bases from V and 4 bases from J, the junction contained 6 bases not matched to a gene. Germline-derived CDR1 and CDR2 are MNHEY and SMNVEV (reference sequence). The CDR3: CASSFRLAGGLYNEQFF. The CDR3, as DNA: TGTGCCAGCAGTTTCCGACTAGCGGGAGGCCTATACAATGAGCAGTTCTTC.

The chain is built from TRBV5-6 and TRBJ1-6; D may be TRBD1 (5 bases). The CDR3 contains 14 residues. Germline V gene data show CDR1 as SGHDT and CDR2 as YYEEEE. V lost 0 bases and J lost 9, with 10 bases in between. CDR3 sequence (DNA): TGTGCCAGCAGCTTGGATGCAGGGTTTTCACCCCTCCACTTT. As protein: CASSLDAGFSPLHF.

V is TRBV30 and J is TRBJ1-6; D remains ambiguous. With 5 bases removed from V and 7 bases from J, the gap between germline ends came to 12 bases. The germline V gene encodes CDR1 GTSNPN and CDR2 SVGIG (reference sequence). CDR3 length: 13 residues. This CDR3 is CAWEAVTNSPLHF. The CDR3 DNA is TGTGCCTGGGAAGCAGTAACCAATTCACCCCTCCACTTT.

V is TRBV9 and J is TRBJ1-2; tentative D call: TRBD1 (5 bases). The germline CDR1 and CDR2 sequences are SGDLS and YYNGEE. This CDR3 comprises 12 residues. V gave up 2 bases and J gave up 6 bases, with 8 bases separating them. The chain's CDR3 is CASSVGGNGYTF. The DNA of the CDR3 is TGTGCCAGCAGCGTCGGGGGGAATGGCTACACCTTC.

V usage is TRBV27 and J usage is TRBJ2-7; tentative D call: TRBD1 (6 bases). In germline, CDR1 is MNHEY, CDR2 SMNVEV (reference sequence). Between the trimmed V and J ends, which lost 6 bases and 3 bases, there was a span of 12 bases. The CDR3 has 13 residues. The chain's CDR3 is CASRGAWVYEQYF. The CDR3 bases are TGTGCCAGCAGGGGGGCGTGGGTCTACGAGCAGTACTTC.

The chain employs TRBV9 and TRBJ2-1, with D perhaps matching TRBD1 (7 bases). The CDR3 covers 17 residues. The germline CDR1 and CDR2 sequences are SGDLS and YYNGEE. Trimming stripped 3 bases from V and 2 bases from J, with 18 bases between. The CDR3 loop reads CASSARLRGDTYNEQFF. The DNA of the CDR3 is TGTGCCAGCAGCGCCCGACTCAGGGGGGACACCTACAATGAGCAGTTCTTC.

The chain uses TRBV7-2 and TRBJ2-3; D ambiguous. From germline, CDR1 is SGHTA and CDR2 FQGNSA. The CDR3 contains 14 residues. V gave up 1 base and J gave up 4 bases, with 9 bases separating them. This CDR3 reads CASSLGGWADTQYF. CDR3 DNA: TGTGCCAGCAGCTTAGGAGGCTGGGCAGATACGCAGTATTTT.

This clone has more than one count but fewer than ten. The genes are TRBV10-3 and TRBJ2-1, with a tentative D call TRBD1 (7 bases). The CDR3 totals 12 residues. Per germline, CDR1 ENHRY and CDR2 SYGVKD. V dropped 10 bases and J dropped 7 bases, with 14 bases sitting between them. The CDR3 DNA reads TGTGCCACCGAGGGGGCGGGAAATGAGCAGTTCTTC. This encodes CATEGAGNEQFF.

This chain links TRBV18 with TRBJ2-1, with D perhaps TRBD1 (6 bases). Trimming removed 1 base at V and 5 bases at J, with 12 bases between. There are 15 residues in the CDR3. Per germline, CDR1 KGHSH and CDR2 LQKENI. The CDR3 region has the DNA TGTGCCAGCTCACCACTGGCAGGGGCGGACAATGAGCAGTTCTTC. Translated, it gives CASSPLAGADNEQFF.